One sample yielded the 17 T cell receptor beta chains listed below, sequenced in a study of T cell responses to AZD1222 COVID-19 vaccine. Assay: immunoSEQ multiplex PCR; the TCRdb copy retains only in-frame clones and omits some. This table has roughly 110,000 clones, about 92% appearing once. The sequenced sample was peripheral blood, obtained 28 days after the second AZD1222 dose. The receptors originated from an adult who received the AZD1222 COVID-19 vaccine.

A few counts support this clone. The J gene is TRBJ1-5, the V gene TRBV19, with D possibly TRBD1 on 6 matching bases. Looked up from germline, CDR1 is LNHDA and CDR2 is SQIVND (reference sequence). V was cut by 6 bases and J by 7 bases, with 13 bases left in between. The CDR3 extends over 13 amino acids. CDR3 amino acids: CASSAITGQPQHF. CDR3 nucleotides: TGTGCCAGTAGCGCAATCACAGGGCAGCCCCAGCATTTT.

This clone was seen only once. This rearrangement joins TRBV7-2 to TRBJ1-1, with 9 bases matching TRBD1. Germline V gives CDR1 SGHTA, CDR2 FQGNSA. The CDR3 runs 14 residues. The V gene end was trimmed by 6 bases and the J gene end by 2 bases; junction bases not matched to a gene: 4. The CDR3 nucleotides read TGTGCCAGCAGTTGGGGACAGGGAAACACTGAAGCTTTCTTT. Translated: CASSWGQGNTEAFF.

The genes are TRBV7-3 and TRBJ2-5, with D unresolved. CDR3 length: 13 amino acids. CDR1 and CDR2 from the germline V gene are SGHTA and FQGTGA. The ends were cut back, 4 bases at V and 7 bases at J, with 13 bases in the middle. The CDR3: CASSSGELGTQYF. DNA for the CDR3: TGTGCCAGCAGCTCCGGCGAGTTGGGGACCCAGTACTTC. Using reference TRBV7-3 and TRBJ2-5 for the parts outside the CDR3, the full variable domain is GAGVSQTPSNKVTEKGKYVELRCDPISGHTALYWYRQSLGQGPEFLIYFQGTGAADDSGLPNDRFFAVRPEGSVSTLKIQRTERGDSAVYLCASSSGELGTQYFGPGTRLLVL.

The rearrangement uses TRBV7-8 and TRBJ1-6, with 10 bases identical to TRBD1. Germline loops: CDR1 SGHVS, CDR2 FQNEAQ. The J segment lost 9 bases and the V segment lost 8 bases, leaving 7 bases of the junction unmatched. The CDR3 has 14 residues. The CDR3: CASRKTGGGSPLHF. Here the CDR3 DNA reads TGTGCCAGCCGCAAGACAGGGGGCGGTTCACCCCTCCACTTT.

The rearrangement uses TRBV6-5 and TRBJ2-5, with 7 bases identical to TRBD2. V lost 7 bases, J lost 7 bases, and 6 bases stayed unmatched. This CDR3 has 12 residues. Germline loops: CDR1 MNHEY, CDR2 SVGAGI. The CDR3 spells CASNQRGGTQYF. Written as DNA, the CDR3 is TGTGCCAGCAACCAGCGCGGGGGGACCCAGTACTTC.

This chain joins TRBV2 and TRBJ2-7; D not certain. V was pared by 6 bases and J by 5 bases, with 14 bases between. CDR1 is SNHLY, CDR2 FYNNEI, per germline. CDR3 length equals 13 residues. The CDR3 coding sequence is TGTGCCAGCAGAGATTGGGCTCTCAACGAGCAGTACTTC. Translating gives CASRDWALNEQYF.

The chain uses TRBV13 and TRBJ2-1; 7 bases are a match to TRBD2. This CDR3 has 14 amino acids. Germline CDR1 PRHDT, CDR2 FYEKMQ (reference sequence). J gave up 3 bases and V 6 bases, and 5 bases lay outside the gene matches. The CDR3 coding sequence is TGTGCCAGCAGACAAGGGGAGGGCTACAATGAGCAGTTCTTC. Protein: CASRQGEGYNEQFF.

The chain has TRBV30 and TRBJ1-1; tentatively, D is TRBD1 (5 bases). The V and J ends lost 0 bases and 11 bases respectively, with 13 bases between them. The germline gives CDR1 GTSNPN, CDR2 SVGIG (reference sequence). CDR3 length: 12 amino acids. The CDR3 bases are TGTGCCTGGAGTGTTTTAGGGGCTCTGGCTTTCTTT. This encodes CAWSVLGALAFF.

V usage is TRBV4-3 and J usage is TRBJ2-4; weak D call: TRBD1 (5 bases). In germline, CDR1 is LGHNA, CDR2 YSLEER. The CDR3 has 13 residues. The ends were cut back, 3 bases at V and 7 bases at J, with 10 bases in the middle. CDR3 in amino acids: CASSQEKGNIQYF. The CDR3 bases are TGCGCCAGCAGCCAGGAGAAGGGGAACATTCAGTACTTC.

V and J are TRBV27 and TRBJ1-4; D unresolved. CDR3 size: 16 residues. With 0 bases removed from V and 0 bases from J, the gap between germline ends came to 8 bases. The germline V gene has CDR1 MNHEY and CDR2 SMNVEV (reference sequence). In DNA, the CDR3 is TGTGCCAGCAGTTTATCGGTAAAGACAACTAATGAAAAACTGTTTTTT. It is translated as CASSLSVKTTNEKLFF.

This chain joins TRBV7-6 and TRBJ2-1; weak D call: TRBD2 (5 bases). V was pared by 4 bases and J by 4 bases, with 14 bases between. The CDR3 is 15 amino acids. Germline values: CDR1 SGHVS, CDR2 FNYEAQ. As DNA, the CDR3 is TGTGCCAGCAGCTCCTCTAGCTCATGGTACAATGAGCAGTTCTTC. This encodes CASSSSSSWYNEQFF.

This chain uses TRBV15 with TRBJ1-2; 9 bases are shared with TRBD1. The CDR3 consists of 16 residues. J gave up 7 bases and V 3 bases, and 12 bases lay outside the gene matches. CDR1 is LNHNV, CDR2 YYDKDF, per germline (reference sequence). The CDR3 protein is CATSSRGTGKNGGYTF. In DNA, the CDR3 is TGTGCCACCAGCAGCCGCGGGACAGGGAAAAATGGTGGCTACACCTTC. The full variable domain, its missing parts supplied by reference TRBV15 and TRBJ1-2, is DAMVIQNPRYQVTQFGKPVTLSCSQTLNHNVMYWYQQKSSQAPKLLFHYYDKDFNNEADTPDNFQSRRPNTSFCFLDIRSPGLGDTAMYLCATSSRGTGKNGGYTFGSGTRLTVV.

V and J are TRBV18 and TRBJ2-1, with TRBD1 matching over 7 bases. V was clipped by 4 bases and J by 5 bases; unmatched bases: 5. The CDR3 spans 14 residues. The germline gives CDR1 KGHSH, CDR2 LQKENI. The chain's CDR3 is CASSQQGSHNEQFF. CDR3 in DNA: TGTGCCAGCTCACAACAGGGGAGCCACAATGAGCAGTTCTTC. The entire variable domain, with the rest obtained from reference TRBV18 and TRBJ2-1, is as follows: NAGVMQNPRHLVRRRGQEARLRCSPMKGHSHVYWYRQLPEEGLKFMVYLQKENIIDESGMPKERFSAEFPKEGPSILRIQQVVRGDSAAYFCASSQQGSHNEQFFGPGTRLTVL.

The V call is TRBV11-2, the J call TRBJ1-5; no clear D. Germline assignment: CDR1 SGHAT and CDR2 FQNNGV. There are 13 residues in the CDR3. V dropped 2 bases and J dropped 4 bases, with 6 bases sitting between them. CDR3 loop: CASSLKANQPQHF. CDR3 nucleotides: TGTGCCAGCAGCTTAAAAGCGAATCAGCCCCAGCATTTT.

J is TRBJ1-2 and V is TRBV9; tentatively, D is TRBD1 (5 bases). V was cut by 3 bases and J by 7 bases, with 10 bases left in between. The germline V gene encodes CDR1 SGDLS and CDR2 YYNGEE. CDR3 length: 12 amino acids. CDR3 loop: CASSAGTSGYTF. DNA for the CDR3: TGTGCCAGCAGCGCCGGGACTTCTGGCTACACCTTC. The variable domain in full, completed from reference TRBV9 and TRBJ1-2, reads DSGVTQTPKHLITATGQRVTLRCSPRSGDLSVYWYQQSLDQGLQFLIQYYNGEERAKGNILERFSAQQFPDLHSELNLSSLELGDSALYFCASSAGTSGYTFGSGTRLTVV.

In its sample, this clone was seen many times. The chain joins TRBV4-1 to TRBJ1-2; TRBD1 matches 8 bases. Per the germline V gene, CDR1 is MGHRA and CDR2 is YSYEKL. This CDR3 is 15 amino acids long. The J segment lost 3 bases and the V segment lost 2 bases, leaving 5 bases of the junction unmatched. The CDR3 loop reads CASSQSQGVDYGYTF. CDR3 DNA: TGCGCCAGCAGCCAATCACAGGGGGTAGACTATGGCTACACCTTC.

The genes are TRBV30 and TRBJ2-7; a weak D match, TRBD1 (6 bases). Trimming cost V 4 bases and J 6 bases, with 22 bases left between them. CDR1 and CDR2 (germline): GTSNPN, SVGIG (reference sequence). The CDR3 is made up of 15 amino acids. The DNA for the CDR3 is TGTGCCTGGACTACCTTTGGCAGGGGTCTCGCCGAGCAGTACTTC. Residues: CAWTTFGRGLAEQYF.